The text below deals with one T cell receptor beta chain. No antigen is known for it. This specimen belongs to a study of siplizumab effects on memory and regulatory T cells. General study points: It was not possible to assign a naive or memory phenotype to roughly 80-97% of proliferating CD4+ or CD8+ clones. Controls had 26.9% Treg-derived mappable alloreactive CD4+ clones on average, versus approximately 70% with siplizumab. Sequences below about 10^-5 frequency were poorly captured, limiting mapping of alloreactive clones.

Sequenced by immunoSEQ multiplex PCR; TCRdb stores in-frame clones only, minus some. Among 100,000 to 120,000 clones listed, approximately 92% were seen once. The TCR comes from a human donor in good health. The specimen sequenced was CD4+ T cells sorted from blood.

The CDR3 sequence: CASTSSGNRQETQYF. The CDR3 nucleotides are TGTGCCAGTACATCCAGCGGAAATCGGCAAGAGACCCAGTACTTC. The chain is built from TRBV5-5 and TRBJ2-5; D possibly corresponds to TRBD2 (5 bases). Germline CDR1 SGHKS, CDR2 YYEKEE (reference sequence). CDR3 length equals 15 residues. The V and J ends lost 8 bases and 2 bases respectively, with 19 bases between them.